This T cell receptor beta chain was documented in a study of shared clonotypes between healthy human individuals. General observations from the study: Sorted-subset samples were not fully sequenced, rarefaction indicated.

Per the germline V gene, CDR1 is SGHVS and CDR2 is FNYEAQ. Trimming left V 0 bases short and J 2 bases short, with 5 bases between. The CDR3 has 14 residues. Assay used: immunoSEQ multiplex PCR; TCRdb lists only in-frame clones, some missing. The sample includes under 1,900,000 clones, 98% seen only once; the top ten take approximately 0.38%. For this clone: Its antigen remains unidentified. This sample includes further DNA sequences coding for the same CDR3.

This sequence was found in a man under 40 in good health. The chain is built from TRBV7-6 and TRBJ2-1, with D maybe TRBD1 (5 bases). The sequenced material came from naive CD4+ T cells sorted from blood. The sample's subset: CD45RA+ positively selected. The CDR3 DNA follows: TGTGCCAGCAGCTTAGCGGGGCCCTACAATGAGCAGTTCTTC. Its protein product is CASSLAGPYNEQFF.